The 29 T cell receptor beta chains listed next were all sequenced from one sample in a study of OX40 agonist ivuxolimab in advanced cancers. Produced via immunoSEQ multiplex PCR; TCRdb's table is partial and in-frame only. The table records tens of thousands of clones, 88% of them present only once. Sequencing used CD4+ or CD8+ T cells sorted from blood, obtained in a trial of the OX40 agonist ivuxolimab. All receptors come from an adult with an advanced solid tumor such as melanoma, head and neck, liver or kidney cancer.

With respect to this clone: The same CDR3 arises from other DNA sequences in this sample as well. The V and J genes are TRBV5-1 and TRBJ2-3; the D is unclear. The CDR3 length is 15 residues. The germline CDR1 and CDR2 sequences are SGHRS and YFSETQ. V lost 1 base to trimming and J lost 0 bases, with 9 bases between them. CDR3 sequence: CASSLQGPSTDTQYF. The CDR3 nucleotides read TGCGCCAGCAGCTTGCAAGGGCCTAGCACAGATACGCAGTATTTT.

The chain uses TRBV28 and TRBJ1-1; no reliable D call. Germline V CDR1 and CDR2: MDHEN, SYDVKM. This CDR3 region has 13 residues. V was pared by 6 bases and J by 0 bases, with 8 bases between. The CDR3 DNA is TGTGCCAGCAGCGACACCATGAACACTGAAGCTTTCTTT. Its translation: CASSDTMNTEAFF.

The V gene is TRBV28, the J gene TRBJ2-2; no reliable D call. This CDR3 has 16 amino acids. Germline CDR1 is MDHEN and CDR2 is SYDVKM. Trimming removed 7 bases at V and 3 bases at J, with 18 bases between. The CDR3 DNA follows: TGTGCCAGCACGACCCGGTTAGGCGGCGACACCGGGGAGCTGTTTTTT. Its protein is CASTTRLGGDTGELFF.

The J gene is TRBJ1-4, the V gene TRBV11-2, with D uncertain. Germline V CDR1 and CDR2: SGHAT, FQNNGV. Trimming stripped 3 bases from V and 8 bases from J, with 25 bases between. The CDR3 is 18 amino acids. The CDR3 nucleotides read TGTGCCAGCAGCTTGTTCCCTTCCGGGCAGGAAGAAAACGAAAAACTGTTTTTT. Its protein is CASSLFPSGQEENEKLFF.

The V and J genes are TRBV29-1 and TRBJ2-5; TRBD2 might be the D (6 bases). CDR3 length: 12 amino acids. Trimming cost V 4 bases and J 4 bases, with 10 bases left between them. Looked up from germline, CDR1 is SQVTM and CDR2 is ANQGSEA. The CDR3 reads CSVVRGGETQYF. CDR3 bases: TGCAGCGTTGTTCGGGGAGGAGAGACCCAGTACTTC.

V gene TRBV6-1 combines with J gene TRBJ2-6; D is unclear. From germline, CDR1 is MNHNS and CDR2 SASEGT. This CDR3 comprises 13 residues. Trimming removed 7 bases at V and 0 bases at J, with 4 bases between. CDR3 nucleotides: TGTGCCAGCATTGACTCTGGGGCCAACGTCCTGACTTTC. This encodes CASIDSGANVLTF.

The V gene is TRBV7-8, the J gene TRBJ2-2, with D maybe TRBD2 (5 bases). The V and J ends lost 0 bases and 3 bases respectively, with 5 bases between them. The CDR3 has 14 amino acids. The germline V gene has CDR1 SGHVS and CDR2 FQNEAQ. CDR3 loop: CASSLAGDTGELFF. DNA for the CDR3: TGTGCCAGCAGCTTAGCGGGAGACACCGGGGAGCTGTTTTTT.

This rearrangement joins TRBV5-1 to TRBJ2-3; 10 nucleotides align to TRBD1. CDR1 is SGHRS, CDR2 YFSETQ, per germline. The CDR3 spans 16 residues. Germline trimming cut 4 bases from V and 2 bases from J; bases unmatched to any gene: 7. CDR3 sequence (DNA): TGCGCCAGCAGCAGAAGACGACAGGGGGCCACAGATACGCAGTATTTT. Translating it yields CASSRRRQGATDTQYF.

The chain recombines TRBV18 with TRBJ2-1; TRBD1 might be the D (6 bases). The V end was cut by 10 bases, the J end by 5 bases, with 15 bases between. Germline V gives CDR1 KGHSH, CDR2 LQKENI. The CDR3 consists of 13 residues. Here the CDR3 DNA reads TGTGCCACCTCGGGGACAAGCCACAATGAGCAGTTCTTC. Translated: CATSGTSHNEQFF.

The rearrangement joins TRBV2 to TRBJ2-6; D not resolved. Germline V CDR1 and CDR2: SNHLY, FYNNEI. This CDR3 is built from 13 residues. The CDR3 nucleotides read TGTGCTAGACGGGCCTCTGGGGCCAACGTCCTGACTTTC. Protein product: CARRASGANVLTF.

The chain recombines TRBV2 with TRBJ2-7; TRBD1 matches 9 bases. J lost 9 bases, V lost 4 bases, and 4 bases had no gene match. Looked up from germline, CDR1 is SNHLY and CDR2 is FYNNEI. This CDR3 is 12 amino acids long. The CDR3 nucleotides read TGTGCCAGCAGTGCGACAGGGGGTGGGCAGTACTTC. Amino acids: CASSATGGGQYF.

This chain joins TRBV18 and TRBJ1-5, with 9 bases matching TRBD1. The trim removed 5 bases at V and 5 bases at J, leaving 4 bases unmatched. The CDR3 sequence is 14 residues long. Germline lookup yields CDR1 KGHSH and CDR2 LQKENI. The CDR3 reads CASSLQGADQPQHF. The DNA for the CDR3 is TGTGCCAGCTCATTACAGGGGGCTGATCAGCCCCAGCATTTT.

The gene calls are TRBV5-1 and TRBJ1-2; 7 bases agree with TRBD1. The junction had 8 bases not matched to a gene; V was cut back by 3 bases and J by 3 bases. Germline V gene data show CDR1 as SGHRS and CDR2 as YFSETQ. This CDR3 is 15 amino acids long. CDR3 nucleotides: TGCGCCAGCAGCTCCGCCGGGACAGCTGACTATGGCTACACCTTC. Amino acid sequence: CASSSAGTADYGYTF.

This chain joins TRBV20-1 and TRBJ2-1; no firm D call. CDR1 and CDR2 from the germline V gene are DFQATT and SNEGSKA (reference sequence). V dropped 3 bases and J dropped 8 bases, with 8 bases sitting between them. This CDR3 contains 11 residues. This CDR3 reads CSARDPDEQFF. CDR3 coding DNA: TGCAGTGCTAGGGATCCGGATGAGCAGTTCTTC.

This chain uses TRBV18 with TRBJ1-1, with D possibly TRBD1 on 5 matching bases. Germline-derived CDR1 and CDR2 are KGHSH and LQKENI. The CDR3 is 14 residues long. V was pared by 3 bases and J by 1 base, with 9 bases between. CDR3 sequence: CASSPGARNTEAFF. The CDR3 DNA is TGTGCCAGCTCACCCGGGGCAAGGAACACTGAAGCTTTCTTT.

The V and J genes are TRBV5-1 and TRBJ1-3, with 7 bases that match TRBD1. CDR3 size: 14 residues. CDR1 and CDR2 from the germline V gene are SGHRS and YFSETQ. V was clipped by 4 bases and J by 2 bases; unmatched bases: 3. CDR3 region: CASSIQGAGNTIYF. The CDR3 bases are TGCGCCAGCAGCATCCAGGGGGCTGGAAACACCATATATTTT.

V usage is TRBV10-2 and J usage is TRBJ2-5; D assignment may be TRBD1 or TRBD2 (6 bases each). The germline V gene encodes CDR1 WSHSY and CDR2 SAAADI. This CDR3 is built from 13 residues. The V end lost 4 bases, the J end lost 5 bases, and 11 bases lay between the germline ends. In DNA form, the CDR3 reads TGCGCCAGCAGTGGGGGGGCCGGGGAGACCCAGTACTTC. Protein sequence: CASSGGAGETQYF.

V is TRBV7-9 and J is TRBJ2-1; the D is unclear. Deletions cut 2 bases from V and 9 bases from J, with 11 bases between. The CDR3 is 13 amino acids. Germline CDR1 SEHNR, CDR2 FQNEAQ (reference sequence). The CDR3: CASSLLVGSEQFF. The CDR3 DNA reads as TGTGCCAGCAGCTTATTGGTGGGGTCTGAGCAGTTCTTC.

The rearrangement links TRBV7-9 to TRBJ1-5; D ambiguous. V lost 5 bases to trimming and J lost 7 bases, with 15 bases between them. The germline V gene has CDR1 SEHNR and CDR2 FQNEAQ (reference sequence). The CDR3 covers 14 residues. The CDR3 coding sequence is TGTGCCAGCAGCAATACGGGGATGGGGCAGCCCCAGCATTTT. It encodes CASSNTGMGQPQHF.

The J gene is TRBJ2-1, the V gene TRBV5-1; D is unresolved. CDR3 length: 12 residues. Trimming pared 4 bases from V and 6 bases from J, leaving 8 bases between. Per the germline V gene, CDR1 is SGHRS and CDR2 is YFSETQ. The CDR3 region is CASSIVANEQFF. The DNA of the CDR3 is TGCGCCAGCAGCATAGTTGCCAATGAGCAGTTCTTC.

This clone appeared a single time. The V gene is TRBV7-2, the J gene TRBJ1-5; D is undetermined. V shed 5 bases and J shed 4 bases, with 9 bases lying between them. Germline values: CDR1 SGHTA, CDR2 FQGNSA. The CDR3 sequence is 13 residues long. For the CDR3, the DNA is TGTGCCAGCAGCCTCTCAGTGAATCAGCCCCAGCATTTT. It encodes CASSLSVNQPQHF.

The CDR3 DNA reads TGCGCCAGCAGACGAGCTAGCGGGGGGGCCGGTTATGAGCAGTTCTTC. Its translation is CASRRASGGAGYEQFF. The chain is built from TRBV4-1 and TRBJ2-1; 12 bases match TRBD2. Germline V CDR1 and CDR2: MGHRA, YSYEKL. V shed 6 bases and J 8 bases; nucleotides not matched to a gene: 11. The CDR3 spans 16 residues.

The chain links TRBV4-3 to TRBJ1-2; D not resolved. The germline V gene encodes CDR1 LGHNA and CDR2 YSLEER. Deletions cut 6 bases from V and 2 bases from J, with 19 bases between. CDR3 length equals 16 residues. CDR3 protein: CASRPGRGVGNYGYTF. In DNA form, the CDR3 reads TGCGCCAGCAGACCTGGGCGGGGAGTGGGGAACTATGGCTACACCTTC.

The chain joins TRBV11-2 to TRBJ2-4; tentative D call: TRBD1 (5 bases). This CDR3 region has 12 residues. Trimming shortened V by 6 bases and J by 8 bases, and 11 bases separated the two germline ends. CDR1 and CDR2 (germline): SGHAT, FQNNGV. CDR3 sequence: CASRDRQHIQYF. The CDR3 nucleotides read TGTGCCAGCAGGGACCGACAGCACATTCAGTACTTC.

Written as DNA, the CDR3 is TGTGCCAGTACGGTCCCGAATCAGCCCCAGCATTTT. This codes for CASTVPNQPQHF. The V and J genes are TRBV19 and TRBJ1-5, with D unclear. Germline V CDR1 and CDR2: LNHDA, SQIVND (reference sequence). Deletions cut 7 bases from V and 4 bases from J, with 8 bases between. CDR3 length equals 12 residues.

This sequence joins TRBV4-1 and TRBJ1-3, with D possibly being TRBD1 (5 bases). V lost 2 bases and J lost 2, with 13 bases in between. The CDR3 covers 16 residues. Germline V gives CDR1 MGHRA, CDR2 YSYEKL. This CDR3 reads CASSQIGREAGNTIYF. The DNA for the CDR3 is TGCGCCAGCAGCCAAATCGGCAGGGAAGCTGGAAACACCATATATTTT.

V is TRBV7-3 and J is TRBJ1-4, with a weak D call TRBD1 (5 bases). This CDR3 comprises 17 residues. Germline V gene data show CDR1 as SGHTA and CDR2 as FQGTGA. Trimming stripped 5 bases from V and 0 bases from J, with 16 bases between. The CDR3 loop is CASSPFDRLTTNEKLFF. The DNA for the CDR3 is TGTGCCAGCAGCCCGTTTGACAGATTAACAACTAATGAAAAACTGTTTTTT.

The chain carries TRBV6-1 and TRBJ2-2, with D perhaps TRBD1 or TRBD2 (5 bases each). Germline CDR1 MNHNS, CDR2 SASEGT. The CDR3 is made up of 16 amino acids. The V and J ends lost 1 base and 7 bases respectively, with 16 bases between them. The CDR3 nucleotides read TGTGCCAGCAGTGAAGTTGGGGGTCTGGCGGTCGGGGAGCTGTTTTTT. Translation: CASSEVGGLAVGELFF.

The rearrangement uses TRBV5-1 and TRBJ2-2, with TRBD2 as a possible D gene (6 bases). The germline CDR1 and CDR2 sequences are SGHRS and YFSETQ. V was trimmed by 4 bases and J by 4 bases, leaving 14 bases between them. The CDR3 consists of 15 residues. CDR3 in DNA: TGCGCCAGCAGCCCGGAGGGCAGTTCCACCGGGGAGCTGTTTTTT. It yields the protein CASSPEGSSTGELFF.